The source of this T cell receptor beta chain is a study of shared clonotypes between healthy human individuals. CDR1 is LNHNV and CDR2 is YYDKDF in the germline V gene (reference sequence). The CDR3 contains 16 residues. V was shortened by 0 bases and J by 6 bases, with 18 bases between the two germline ends. Only in-frame clones appear in the TCRdb table, and some are missing; sequencing was by immunoSEQ multiplex PCR. The sample includes more than 2,000,000 clones, 80% to 95% seen only once; the top ten take 0.39%. The source is a man younger than 35 in good health. Some clones in this sample may be carry-over from other donors' samples. The source material was naive CD4+ T cells from PBMCs. Specified subset: CD45RA+ positively selected. V is TRBV15 and J is TRBJ2-7, with D perhaps given as TRBD1 or TRBD2 (5 bases each). CDR3 sequence (DNA): TGTGCCACCAGCAGAGACGGGGACCTTTTGGCCGGCGAGCAGTACTTC. Translated, it gives CATSRDGDLLAGEQYF. Full variable domain (missing parts from reference TRBV15 and TRBJ2-7): DAMVIQNPRYQVTQFGKPVTLSCSQTLNHNVMYWYQQKSSQAPKLLFHYYDKDFNNEADTPDNFQSRRPNTSFCFLDIRSPGLGDTAMYLCATSRDGDLLAGEQYFGPGTRLTVT.